The 2 T cell receptor beta chains below come from one sample, sequenced in a study of cytomegalovirus exposure and HLA in healthy donors. The PCR contained 60 Vbeta and 13 Jbeta primers. Produced via immunoSEQ multiplex PCR; TCRdb's table is partial and in-frame only. The sample has 150,000 to 250,000 clones, 79% seen once. The sample was PBMCs. The receptors derive from a woman younger than 45 in good health and CMV-seropositive.

The rearrangement uses TRBV7-2 and TRBJ2-7; TRBD2 matches 7 bases. The trim removed 5 bases at V and 4 bases at J, leaving 5 bases unmatched. Germline V gene data show CDR1 as SGHTA and CDR2 as FQGNSA. This CDR3 spans 13 amino acids. The CDR3 loop is CASSPRESYEQYF. Here the CDR3 DNA reads TGTGCCAGCAGCCCGCGGGAGAGTTACGAGCAGTACTTC.

V usage is TRBV11-2 and J usage is TRBJ1-3; the match to TRBD1 covers 8 bases. The CDR3 spans 13 residues. Germline CDR1 reads SGHAT; CDR2 reads FQNNGV. V shed 5 bases and J 6 bases; nucleotides not matched to a gene: 3. The CDR3 reads CASSNQGANTIYF. CDR3 DNA sequence: TGTGCCAGCAGCAACCAGGGGGCAAACACCATATATTTT.